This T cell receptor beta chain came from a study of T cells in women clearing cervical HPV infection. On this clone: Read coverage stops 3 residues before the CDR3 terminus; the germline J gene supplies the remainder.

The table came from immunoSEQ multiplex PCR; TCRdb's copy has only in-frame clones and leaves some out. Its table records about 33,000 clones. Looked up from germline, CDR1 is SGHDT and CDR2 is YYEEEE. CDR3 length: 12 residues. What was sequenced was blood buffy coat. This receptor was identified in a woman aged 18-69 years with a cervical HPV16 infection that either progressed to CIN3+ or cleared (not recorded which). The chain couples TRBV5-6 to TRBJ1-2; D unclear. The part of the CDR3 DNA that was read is TGTGCCAGCAGCCCATCGGTAGGGGGC. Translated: CASSPSVGG. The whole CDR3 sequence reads CASSPSVGGYTF.